This T cell receptor (beta chain) is from a study of shared clonotypes between healthy human individuals. Data came from immunoSEQ multiplex PCR; TCRdb stores just in-frame clones and leaves some out. This table holds about 1.5 million clones, 95% to 99% found once. The donor cohort consisted entirely of Caucasian adults residing in Nashville, Tennessee. Points from the study as a whole: When compared with the clonotypes that were shared by all four sorted-subset donors, the non-shared clonotypes turned out to have lower generation probabilities. Rarefaction indicated that sorted-subset sequencing remained incomplete although depth was large. There were few donors, and this limited the genetic and exposure-history diversity represented.

Regarding this clone: What it recognizes is unknown.

Germline V gene lookup returns CDR1 SQVTM and CDR2 ANQGSEA. J was trimmed by 3 bases and V by 1 base; bases with no gene match: 9. This CDR3 region has 18 residues. Sequencing was carried out using naive CD4+ T cells sorted from blood. Subset here: CD45RA+ positively selected. This TCR was sampled from a man younger than 40 in good health. The V and J genes are TRBV29-1 and TRBJ2-4; 13 bases align to TRBD2. CDR3 in amino acids: CSVEGPGLAGLNKNIQYF. CDR3 sequence (DNA): TGCAGCGTTGAAGGGCCGGGACTAGCGGGACTGAACAAAAACATTCAGTACTTC.